This entry lists 32 T cell receptor beta chains sequenced from one sample in a study of T cell repertoires in cytomegalovirus infection. MiXCR, applied by TCRdb to the reads, yields one record per CDR3 protein. Of fewer than 80,000 distinct CDR3 sequences in the sample, approximately 3.7% were seen once. Material for sequencing was PBMCs. The source of these receptors is a human donor in good health (CMV status not recorded). Some clones in this sample may be carry-over from other donors' samples.

This clonotype was seen repeatedly, ten times or more. The V and J genes are TRBV24-1 and TRBJ2-7; 7 bases line up with TRBD1. The junction had 8 bases not matched to a gene; V was cut back by 7 bases and J by 12 bases. This CDR3 is built from 11 residues. The germline gives CDR1 KGHDR, CDR2 SFDVKD. The CDR3 sequence: CATSAKGAWYF. CDR3 DNA sequence: TGTGCCACCAGCGCTAAGGGGGCATGGTACTTC.

This clonotype is medium-sized (0.01 to 0.1%) by share. The chain couples TRBV7-2 to TRBJ1-3; no reliable D call. Germline V gene data show CDR1 as SGHTA and CDR2 as FQGNSA. V lost 5 bases and J lost 3, with 17 bases in between. This CDR3 is 16 amino acids long. CDR3 amino acids: CASSPTLGLFGNTIYF. The CDR3 nucleotides read TGTGCCAGCAGCCCTACCCTGGGGTTGTTTGGAAACACCATATATTTT. Full variable domain (remainder filled in from reference TRBV7-2 and TRBJ1-3): GAGVSQSPSNKVTEKGKDVELRCDPISGHTALYWYRQSLGQGLEFLIYFQGNSAPDKSGLPSDRFSAERTGGSVSTLTIQRTQQEDSAVYLCASSPTLGLFGNTIYFGEGSWLTVV.

This clonotype has at least ten counts. The rearrangement joins TRBV29-1 to TRBJ1-1; the D is unclear. There are 12 residues in the CDR3. The germline V gene has CDR1 SQVTM and CDR2 ANQGSEA. V was clipped by 4 bases and J by 2 bases, with 8 bases between them. The DNA of the CDR3 is TGCAGCGTTGGGGTGGGAAACACTGAAGCTTTCTTT. Its translation is CSVGVGNTEAFF.

This clonotype appeared many times. This rearrangement joins TRBV12-3 or TRBV12-4 to TRBJ1-5; D is unresolved. The CDR3 loop spans 15 amino acids. Trimming removed 4 bases from V and 3 bases from J, with 13 bases in between. In nucleotides, the CDR3 is TGTGCCAGCAGTTCGGATGCGGGTTTCAATCAGCCCCAGCATTTT. Protein sequence: CASSSDAGFNQPQHF.

This clonotype showed up many times. The chain employs TRBV6-2 or TRBV6-3 and TRBJ2-3; D unresolved. Trimming took off 4 bases at V and 14 bases at J, with 16 bases between the two ends. CDR1 is MNHEY and CDR2 is SVGEGT in the germline V gene. The CDR3 runs 12 residues. The CDR3 nucleotides read TGTGCCAGCAGTTCCCCCTGGGTCCCAAGGTATTTT. Translated: CASSSPWVPRYF.

In its sample, this clonotype was seen many times. V usage is TRBV12-5 and J usage is TRBJ1-2; maybe TRBD1 (5 bases). Trimming shortened V by 7 bases and J by 5 bases, and 14 bases separated the two germline ends. The CDR3 has 13 residues. The germline V gene has CDR1 LGHNT and CDR2 FRNRAP. The CDR3 loop is CASARGTSYGYTF. The CDR3 nucleotides are TGTGCTAGTGCTCGAGGGACGTCGTATGGCTACACCTTC.

There are many counts of this clonotype. The gene calls are TRBV6-6 and TRBJ1-2; weak D call: TRBD1 (5 bases). Per the germline V gene, CDR1 is MNHNY and CDR2 is SVGAGI (reference sequence). CDR3 length: 15 amino acids. V was cut by 0 bases and J by 4 bases, with 12 bases left in between. This chain's CDR3 is CASSYSSGMGYGYTF. CDR3 nucleotides: TGTGCCAGCAGTTACTCGTCAGGGATGGGCTATGGCTACACCTTC.

This clonotype appeared many times. Germline and junction disagree at one end, which may indicate a read error. CDR3 loop: CASSFERSGANVLTF. CDR3 bases: TGTGCCAGCAGTTTTGAGAGGTCTGGCGCCAACGTCCTGACTTTC. This chain joins TRBV2 and TRBJ2-6; no clear D gene. Germline CDR1 SNHLY, CDR2 FYNNEI. The CDR3 has 15 amino acids. The full variable domain, rest sourced from reference TRBV2 and TRBJ2-6, is EPEVTQTPSHQVTQMGQEVILRCVPISNHLYFYWYRQILGQKVEFLVSFYNNEISEKSEIFDDQFSVERPDGSNFTLKIRSTKLEDSAMYFCASSFERSGANVLTFGAGSRLTVL.

This chain links TRBV19 with TRBJ1-2, with D possibly TRBD1 on 5 matching bases. This CDR3 region has 15 residues. Germline V CDR1 and CDR2: LNHDA, SQIVND (reference sequence). Deletions cut 3 bases from V and 4 bases from J, with 15 bases between. The CDR3 loop reads CASSMAAGESYGYTF. The CDR3 DNA is TGTGCCAGTAGTATGGCGGCGGGGGAGAGCTATGGCTACACCTTC.

The table lists this clonotype with many counts. The V and J genes are TRBV28 and TRBJ1-1, with D uncertain. CDR3 size: 11 residues. Germline CDR1 is MDHEN and CDR2 is SYDVKM. V lost 4 bases, J lost 4 bases, and 4 bases lay in between. The CDR3 here is CASSSSTEAFF. DNA for the CDR3: TGTGCCAGCAGTTCGAGCACTGAAGCTTTCTTT.

This clonotype was recorded many times. The genes are TRBV7-2 and TRBJ2-7, with D unresolved. Trimming shortened V by 3 bases and J by 2 bases, and 2 bases separated the two germline ends. The CDR3 covers 11 residues. CDR1 SGHTA and CDR2 FQGNSA come from the germline V gene. CDR3 in DNA: TGTGCCAGCAGCTTCGCCTACGAGCAGTACTTC. Translated: CASSFAYEQYF.

This clonotype was counted ten times or more. The rearrangement joins TRBV5-4 to TRBJ2-5; D gene ambiguous. The germline gives CDR1 SGHNT, CDR2 YYREEE (reference sequence). V was clipped by 1 base and J by 2 bases, with 9 bases between them. The CDR3 extends over 14 amino acids. This CDR3 is CASSLRSSQETQYF. CDR3 nucleotide sequence: TGTGCCAGCAGCTTGAGGTCCTCACAAGAGACCCAGTACTTC. The whole variable domain, filled in from reference TRBV5-4 and TRBJ2-5, reads ETGVTQSPTHLIKTRGQQVTLRCSSQSGHNTVSWYQQALGQGPQFIFQYYREEENGRGNFPPRFSGLQFPNYSSELNVNALELDDSALYLCASSLRSSQETQYFGPGTRLLVL.

There are many counts of this clonotype. The gene calls are TRBV6-2 or TRBV6-3 and TRBJ2-5; D call uncertain. This CDR3 is 10 amino acids long. CDR1 is MNHEY and CDR2 is SVGEGT in the germline V gene. Trimming took off 5 bases at V and 2 bases at J, with 0 bases between the two ends. The CDR3 is CASSQETQYF. DNA of the CDR3: TGTGCCAGCAGTCAAGAGACCCAGTACTTC.

The table lists this clonotype with many counts. The chain recombines TRBV30 with TRBJ1-3; D perhaps matches TRBD1 (5 bases). The CDR3 sequence is 14 residues long. Germline V lookup: CDR1 GTSNPN, CDR2 SVGIG (reference sequence). The V end was cut by 2 bases, the J end by 3 bases, with 11 bases between. The CDR3 region is CAWSRDSLGNTIYF. CDR3 coding DNA: TGTGCCTGGAGTCGGGACTCCCTTGGAAACACCATATATTTT.

This clonotype was recorded at least ten times. This chain links TRBV11-2 with TRBJ2-7; D is ambiguous. The CDR3 contains 12 residues. Germline values: CDR1 SGHAT, CDR2 FQNNGV. Between the trimmed V and J ends, which lost 6 bases and 2 bases, there was a span of 8 bases. CDR3 nucleotide sequence: TGTGCCAGCAGTGCAGCAACCTACGAGCAGTACTTC. It translates to CASSAATYEQYF.

This clonotype was counted many times. V gene TRBV7-8 combines with J gene TRBJ2-7; tentatively, D is TRBD2 (8 bases). V was shortened by 1 base and J by 4 bases, with 20 bases between the two germline ends. Per germline, CDR1 SGHVS and CDR2 FQNEAQ. The CDR3 runs 17 residues. CDR3 loop: CASSLVRGGAGGYEQYF. The CDR3 bases are TGTGCCAGCAGCTTAGTTCGGGGGGGCGCAGGGGGTTACGAGCAGTACTTC.

Many counts were recorded for this clonotype. This chain links TRBV12-3 or TRBV12-4 with TRBJ1-1; no definite D call. The CDR3 contains 12 residues. Between the trimmed V and J ends, which lost 0 bases and 3 bases, there was a span of 2 bases. In nucleotides, the CDR3 is TGTGCCAGCAGTTTAGCCTACACTGAAGCTTTCTTT. It specifies CASSLAYTEAFF.

This clonotype was seen ten or more times. The chain has TRBV7-8 and TRBJ1-6, with TRBD1 identical over 7 bases. From germline, CDR1 is SGHVS and CDR2 FQNEAQ. The CDR3 is 14 amino acids. With 4 bases clipped from V and 5 bases from J, the junction kept 2 bases outside the gene matches. The CDR3 sequence is CASSSGQHNSPLHF. CDR3 in DNA: TGTGCCAGCAGCTCGGGACAGCATAATTCACCCCTCCACTTT.

This clonotype has ten or more counts. CDR3 DNA: TGTGCCAGCAGCTTAGCGGTGGAGGGGATAGCCTACGAGCAGTACTTC. Residues: CASSLAVEGIAYEQYF. The gene calls are TRBV7-8 and TRBJ2-7; D might be TRBD2 (6 bases). The CDR3 totals 16 residues. The germline CDR1 and CDR2 sequences are SGHVS and FQNEAQ. Trimming cost V 0 bases and J 2 bases, with 14 bases left between them. Using reference TRBV7-8 and TRBJ2-7 for the parts outside the CDR3, the full variable domain is GAGVSQSPRYKVAKRGQDVALRCDPISGHVSLFWYQQALGQGPEFLTYFQNEAQLDKSGLPSDRFFAERPEGSVSTLKIQRTQQEDSAVYLCASSLAVEGIAYEQYFGPGTRLTVT.

This clonotype occurred many times. This sequence joins TRBV12-3 or TRBV12-4 and TRBJ2-7, with no clear D. The CDR3 is 13 residues long. V was shortened by 7 bases and J by 0 bases, with 10 bases between the two germline ends. In DNA form, the CDR3 reads TGTGCCAGCAAACGGGCAGTCTCCTACGAGCAGTACTTC. It yields the protein CASKRAVSYEQYF.

The sample holds many counts of this clonotype. The chain combines TRBV19 with TRBJ1-2; D gene ambiguous. The V end lost 5 bases, the J end lost 6 bases, and 16 bases lay between the germline ends. Per the germline V gene, CDR1 is LNHDA and CDR2 is SQIVND (reference sequence). The CDR3 is 14 amino acids. The CDR3 here is CASSPSTFPHGYTF. DNA for the CDR3: TGTGCCAGTAGTCCCTCGACATTTCCTCATGGCTACACCTTC. The full variable domain, with the rest looked up from reference TRBV19 and TRBJ1-2, is DGGITQSPKYLFRKEGQNVTLSCEQNLNHDAMYWYRQDPGQGLRLIYYSQIVNDFQKGDIAEGYSVSREKKESFPLTVTSAQKNPTAFYLCASSPSTFPHGYTFGSGTRLTVV.

This clonotype was observed many times. For the CDR3, the DNA is TGTGCCAGCAGCTTAAGGCCGTTACTTAACACTGAAGCTTTCTTT. Translated: CASSLRPLLNTEAFF. V gene TRBV7-2 combines with J gene TRBJ1-1; no clear D gene. Germline values: CDR1 SGHTA, CDR2 FQGNSA. V was cut by 2 bases and J by 2 bases, with 12 bases left in between. The CDR3 contains 15 residues.

This clonotype was seen many times. V usage is TRBV7-2 and J usage is TRBJ1-6; TRBD1 aligns across 9 bases. CDR1 and CDR2 from the germline V gene are SGHTA and FQGNSA. The CDR3 sequence is 20 residues long. V gave up 2 bases and J gave up 15 bases; unmatched junction bases: 26. CDR3 residues: CASSLRGWGTRTGETVDLHF. DNA of the CDR3: TGTGCCAGCAGCTTACGAGGCTGGGGAACTCGGACAGGGGAGACTGTCGACCTCCACTTT.

This clonotype occurred many times. The J gene is TRBJ1-1, the V gene TRBV7-2; D is undetermined. This CDR3 comprises 14 residues. CDR1 SGHTA and CDR2 FQGNSA come from the germline V gene. V was clipped by 5 bases and J by 2 bases, with 12 bases between them. CDR3 in DNA: TGTGCCAGCAGCCCCGGGAGTGCTAACACTGAAGCTTTCTTT. Its protein product is CASSPGSANTEAFF.

There are many counts of this clonotype. The chain employs TRBV7-8 and TRBJ2-5; unclear D gene. The V gene's germline CDR1 is SGHVS and CDR2 FQNEAQ. The CDR3 loop spans 14 amino acids. Trimming left V 0 bases short and J 4 bases short, with 9 bases between. CDR3 sequence reads: CASSLARRGETQYF. DNA of the CDR3: TGTGCCAGCAGCTTAGCCCGACGAGGAGAGACCCAGTACTTC.

There are many counts of this clonotype. The rearrangement joins TRBV5-4 to TRBJ2-5; D not resolved. This CDR3 has 13 residues. The germline V gene encodes CDR1 SGHNT and CDR2 YYREEE (reference sequence). Trimming left V 4 bases short and J 3 bases short, with 10 bases between. This chain's CDR3 is CASSPRAEETQYF. In DNA form, the CDR3 reads TGTGCCAGCAGCCCTAGGGCGGAAGAGACCCAGTACTTC.

This clonotype occurred many times. V and J are TRBV19 and TRBJ1-2, with 10 bases matching TRBD1. After removal of 5 bases from V and 8 bases from J, the junction contained 8 bases not matched to a gene. CDR1 is LNHDA, CDR2 SQIVND, per germline (reference sequence). The CDR3 extends over 14 amino acids. CDR3 protein: CASSSRDRGYGYTF. In DNA, the CDR3 is TGTGCCAGTAGTTCCCGGGACAGGGGATACGGCTACACCTTC.

This clonotype was recorded at least ten times. The chain joins TRBV29-1 to TRBJ2-3; 7 bases fit TRBD1. With 4 bases clipped from V and 12 bases from J, the junction kept 4 bases outside the gene matches. The germline gives CDR1 SQVTM, CDR2 ANQGSEA. The CDR3 extends over 10 amino acids. Here the CDR3 reads CSVAGTAQYF. CDR3 bases: TGCAGCGTTGCTGGGACAGCCCAGTATTTT.

This clonotype was seen at least ten times. The V and J genes are TRBV19 and TRBJ1-6; D unresolved. The CDR3 runs 14 residues. Germline loops: CDR1 LNHDA, CDR2 SQIVND (reference sequence). The ends were cut back, 7 bases at V and 7 bases at J, with 14 bases in the middle. Here the CDR3 DNA reads TGTGCCAGTAAGACCAGGCCGGCCAATTCACCCCTCCACTTT. As protein: CASKTRPANSPLHF.

This clonotype came up many times. The rearrangement uses TRBV6-1 and TRBJ1-1; D not resolved. V was clipped by 7 bases and J by 1 base, with 13 bases between them. Germline CDR1 reads MNHNS; CDR2 reads SASEGT. The CDR3 runs 14 residues. Here the CDR3 reads CASTPGEANTEAFF. In DNA form, the CDR3 reads TGTGCCAGCACTCCCGGGGAGGCGAACACTGAAGCTTTCTTT.

At least ten counts were recorded for this clonotype. The J gene is TRBJ1-1, the V gene TRBV6-2 or TRBV6-3, with D perhaps matching TRBD1 (6 bases). Trimming pared 2 bases from V and 5 bases from J, leaving 18 bases between. CDR3 length equals 16 residues. The germline V gene has CDR1 MNHEY and CDR2 SVGEGT. CDR3 sequence reads: CASSYQVSRGRTEAFF. The DNA of the CDR3 is TGTGCCAGCAGTTACCAGGTCAGTAGGGGGAGGACTGAAGCTTTCTTT.

The chain is built from TRBV28 and TRBJ2-3, with D possibly being TRBD1 (6 bases). The ends were cut back, 10 bases at V and 1 base at J, with 21 bases in the middle. The CDR3 is 16 residues long. Germline CDR1 and CDR2: MDHEN and SYDVKM. The chain's CDR3 is CATMLTQGLGTDTQYF. Written as DNA, the CDR3 is TGTGCCACCATGCTAACACAGGGATTGGGCACAGATACGCAGTATTTT. The entire variable domain, with the rest obtained from reference TRBV28 and TRBJ2-3, is as follows: DVKVTQSSRYLVKRTGEKVFLECVQDMDHENMFWYRQDPGLGLRLIYFSYDVKMKEKGDIPEGYSVSREKKERFSLILESASTNQTSMYLCATMLTQGLGTDTQYFGPGTRLTVL.